Listed below are T cell receptor beta chains from one sample, sequenced in a study of blood T cell repertoires in COVID-19. Libraries were prepared by immunoSEQ multiplex PCR; TCRdb keeps only in-frame clonotypes and omits some of them. Of 250,000 or so clones listed, 88% are singletons. Sequencing used PBMCs or T cells enriched from blood (not recorded which). The receptors were sampled from a woman in her 30s who had been exposed to COVID-19. CDR3s include the opening cysteine and the closing phenylalanine or tryptophan. The D gene is left open where the match is weak. Clone size is given for some rows only: seen once, a few or many times, or a class if the clone is expanded.

D	size	J	V	DNA	CDR3
NA	few	TRBJ2-7	TRBV6-1	TGTGCCAGCAGTGAAACTGCGGGACAGACCTACGAGCAGTACTTC	CASSETAGQTYEQYF
NA	once	TRBJ1-3	TRBV3-1/TRBV3-2	TGTGCCAGCAGCCAAGCACCAGAGAGGACTGGAAACACCATATATTTT	CASSQAPERTGNTIYF
NA	NA	TRBJ2-5	TRBV6-5	TGTGCCAGCAGTTACTCCGGCGGGGAGAGTGAGACCCAGTACTTC	CASSYSGGESETQYF
NA	NA	TRBJ2-7	TRBV15	TGTGCCAACAACCGAAGTGACAGATCCTACGAGCAGTACTTC	CANNRSDRSYEQYF
NA	once	TRBJ1-2	TRBV6-5	TGTGCCAGCGGAGGGACTAACTATGGCTACACCTTC	CASGGTNYGYTF
NA	few	TRBJ1-1	TRBV2	TGTGCCAGCAGTGAAATCAGCGGACGCAGAGGCACTGAAGCTTTCTTT	CASSEISGRRGTEAFF
TRBD1	NA	TRBJ1-1	TRBV30	TGTGCCTGGAGTATACAGGGGAGGACTGAAGCTTTCTTT	CAWSIQGRTEAFF
NA	once	TRBJ1-1	TRBV7-9	TGTGCCAGCAGCTCCCGACGGAGTAAGAACACTGAAGCTTTCTTT	CASSSRRSKNTEAFF
NA	NA	TRBJ2-4	TRBV28	TGTGCCAGCAGTGACAGTGAGATACTACTAGCCAAAAACATTCAGTACTTC	CASSDSEILLAKNIQYF
NA	NA	TRBJ2-2	TRBV19	TGTGCCAGTAGTAATATGAACACCGGGGAGCTGTTTTTT	CASSNMNTGELFF
NA	NA	TRBJ2-2	TRBV6-5	TGTGCCAGCAGTCGGGACTGGAACACCGGGGAGCTGTTTTTT	CASSRDWNTGELFF
TRBD1	few	TRBJ1-2	TRBV28	TGTGCCAGCAGAGATTCCGGGACAGGGGGCCTGAACTATGGCTACACCTTC	CASRDSGTGGLNYGYTF
TRBD1	NA	TRBJ2-1	TRBV11-3	TGTGCCAGCAGCTTAACCGGGACAGGGGGCTACAATGAGCAGTTCTTC	CASSLTGTGGYNEQFF
NA	NA	TRBJ2-7	TRBV5-4	TGTGCCAGCAGCTTGGGGGCGAGCGAGCAGTACTTC	CASSLGASEQYF
NA	NA	TRBJ1-2	TRBV7-2	TGTGCCAGCAGCCCAGCAGGGGTTAGTGGCTACACCTTC	CASSPAGVSGYTF
TRBD1	few	TRBJ1-2	TRBV5-1	TGCGCCAGCAGCTCTACGGCAGGGGGCGCTGGCTACACCTTC	CASSSTAGGAGYTF
TRBD1	NA	TRBJ1-1	TRBV18	TGTGCCAGCTCACCACCGACAGGGAGGAACACTGAAGCTTTCTTT	CASSPPTGRNTEAFF
TRBD1	NA	TRBJ1-5	TRBV4-2	TGTGCCAGCAGCCAGGACAGGCTCAATCAGCCCCAGCATTTT	CASSQDRLNQPQHF
NA	NA	TRBJ1-1	TRBV29-1	TGCAGCGTTGGATGGCCCACTGAAGCTTTCTTT	CSVGWPTEAFF
NA	NA	TRBJ2-2	TRBV7-6	TGTGCCAGCAGCTTAGAAGGAGCGAACACCGGGGAGCTGTTTTTT	CASSLEGANTGELFF
NA	NA	TRBJ2-1	TRBV24-1	TGTGCCACCAGTGATTTGTCGGTCCCTTCCAATGAGCAGTTCTTC	CATSDLSVPSNEQFF
TRBD1	NA	TRBJ2-7	TRBV28	TGTGCCAGCAGCCCTCAGGGGGAGAACTACGAGCAGTACTTC	CASSPQGENYEQYF